This T cell receptor beta chain was identified in a study of T cells in Graves' hyperthyroidism and ophthalmopathy. Study results and caveats: In blood, most of the thyroid clonotypes expanded above 0.001 were also present.

Authors of the study amplified TCR beta CDR3 regions from RNA transcripts. With the HTBI primer set, the TCR CDR3 went through a first round of RT-PCR. Each CDR3 protein is one row after TCRdb ran MiXCR on the multiplex PCR reads. The repertoire holds some 760,000 distinct CDR3 sequences, 14% seen once, with roughly 10% in the top ten. The germline CDR1 and CDR2 sequences are MNHNS and SASEGT. This CDR3 is 14 amino acids long. V was clipped by 5 bases and J by 4 bases; unmatched bases: 3. Many counts were recorded for this clonotype. The antigen remains undetermined. This clonotype originated in a woman aged 18-35 years with Graves' hyperthyroidism. The sample consisted of blood. V usage is TRBV6-1 and J usage is TRBJ1-4; 8 nucleotides align to TRBD1. This CDR3 is CASSLTGDNEKLFF. Written as DNA, the CDR3 is TGTGCCAGCAGTTTGACAGGGGATAATGAAAAACTGTTTTTT.